The source of this T cell receptor beta chain is a study of blood T cell repertoires in COVID-19. Study details: Spain, Italy and the United States supplied samples that represented acute and convalescent COVID-19.

Germline CDR1 reads SGDLS; CDR2 reads YYNGEE. This CDR3 has 16 amino acids. V was shortened by 4 bases and J by 8 bases, with 21 bases between the two germline ends. Participants came from under 30 US areas, aged roughly 18 to 89 years. Cohort 3 donors counted as recovered after two negative PCRs, clearance, or resolved symptoms. Produced via immunoSEQ multiplex PCR; TCRdb's table is partial and in-frame only. The table lists 150,000 to 200,000 clones, about 89% of them singletons. The chain is built from TRBV9 and TRBJ1-4, with TRBD1 as a possible D gene (6 bases). The sequenced material came from PBMCs or T cells enriched from blood (not recorded which). The source is a woman between 18 and 29 years old who had recovered from COVID-19. CDR3 protein: CASSQWRQGTEEKLFF. CDR3 nucleotide sequence: TGTGCCAGCAGCCAATGGCGGCAGGGGACGGAGGAAAAACTGTTTTTT.